The clone carrying this TCR beta chain occurred a few times. Its target is unknown. V lost 6 bases and J lost 3, with 9 bases in between. The CDR3 is made up of 13 amino acids. Germline V gene sequence: CDR1 SEHNR, CDR2 FQNEAQ (reference sequence). TCRdb recomputed calls from the reads with MiXCR, one row per CDR3 protein. Of about 55,000 distinct CDR3 sequences listed, 15% to 25% are singletons. These data belong to a study of T cell repertoires in cytomegalovirus infection. Study context: Well-studied HLA-B-restricted CMV epitopes were used in the study alongside recently identified HLA-C-restricted ones. Indications of both CMV infection and matching HLA type were provided by public TCR beta signatures.

Regarding the study as a whole: Across the ex vivo response, the dominant clonotypes were HLA-C-restricted CMV-specific TCR beta clonotypes. Using cumulative public TCR beta family frequency, the authors identified those who carried CMV together with the relevant HLA.

Here the sequenced sample was CD8+ T cells from cultured PBMCs, taken from culture after CMV antigen stimulation. The TCR was taken from a human donor in good health (CMV status not recorded). Some clones in this sample may be carry-over from other donors' samples. The gene calls are TRBV7-9 and TRBJ2-1; D uncertain. In DNA, the CDR3 is TGTGCCAGCAGTCACAAAAACTACAATGAGCAGTTCTTC. Translation: CASSHKNYNEQFF. The full variable domain, its missing parts supplied by reference TRBV7-9 and TRBJ2-1, is DTGVSQNPRHKITKRGQNVTFRCDPISEHNRLYWYRQTLGQGPEFLTYFQNEAQLEKSRLLSDRFSAERPKGSFSTLEIQRTEQGDSAMYLCASSHKNYNEQFFGPGTRLTVL.